A single sample gave rise to the 3 T cell receptor beta chains below, sequenced in a study of T-cell memory formation after mild COVID-19. TCRdb re-called the 5' RACE reads with MiXCR, one entry per CDR3 protein. The profile shows fewer than 550,000 distinct CDR3 sequences, around 20% of them singletons. The specimen sequenced was PBMCs or a T cell subset sorted from them (not recorded which). Source of these receptors: an adult woman who had mild COVID-19 (a few samples of this study predate the infection). Cell type and time point are not known.

The V call is TRBV5-1, the J call TRBJ2-7, with a weak D call TRBD2 (7 bases). Looked up from germline, CDR1 is SGHRS and CDR2 is YFSETQ. This CDR3 spans 16 amino acids. V was clipped by 6 bases and J by 5 bases, with 24 bases between them. The CDR3 is CASNLYSGGLRDEQYF. CDR3 DNA: TGCGCCAGCAATCTCTATTCGGGGGGCCTTAGGGACGAGCAGTACTTC. Supplemented by reference TRBV5-1 and TRBJ2-7, the full variable domain reads KAGVTQTPRYLIKTRGQQVTLSCSPISGHRSVSWYQQTPGQGLQFLFEYFSETQRNKGNFPGRFSGRQFSNSRSEMNVSTLELGDSALYLCASNLYSGGLRDEQYFGPGTRLTVT.

This rearrangement joins TRBV4-1 to TRBJ2-3; D tentatively reads TRBD1 or TRBD2 (6 bases each). This CDR3 is 17 amino acids long. V lost 1 base and J 0 bases, leaving 14 bases between the germline ends. Looked up from germline, CDR1 is MGHRA and CDR2 is YSYEKL. The DNA of the CDR3 is TGCGCCAGCAGCCAAGTTTTACAGGGAGGAAGCACAGATACGCAGTATTTT. This translates into CASSQVLQGGSTDTQYF.

In this sample, this clonotype turned up a few times. This chain joins TRBV6-5 and TRBJ2-3; D gene uncertain. Germline CDR1 MNHEY, CDR2 SVGAGI. The CDR3 covers 17 residues. V lost 3 bases to trimming and J lost 0 bases, with 16 bases between them. The DNA for the CDR3 is TGTGCCAGCAGTTATGGTCGCGTAGGGTTTAGCACAGATACGCAGTATTTT. Its translation: CASSYGRVGFSTDTQYF.